The 6 T cell receptor beta chains below all came from one sample that was sequenced in a study of shared clonotypes between healthy human individuals. TCRdb's table, derived via immunoSEQ multiplex PCR, lists solely in-frame clones and lacks some. The repertoire consists of nearly 750,000 clones, with over 55% occurring once and the leading ten covering around 1.7%. Sequencing was done on a sample of memory CD4+ T cells sorted from blood. Regarding subset: CD45RA-negative fraction. The receptors here all came from a woman aged 25 to 45 in good health.

The chain combines TRBV5-1 with TRBJ2-3, with D perhaps matching TRBD1 or TRBD2 (5 bases each). V shed 4 bases and J shed 6 bases, with 15 bases lying between them. CDR1 and CDR2 (germline): SGHRS, YFSETQ. This CDR3 has 14 residues. The CDR3 region is CASSDPGTGDTQYF. CDR3 coding DNA: TGCGCCAGCAGCGACCCCGGGACCGGGGATACGCAGTATTTT.

This clone was counted only a few times. The CDR3 DNA is TGTGCCAGTAGTATAGATTTTCGGTCTGGGGAATATGGCTACACCTTC. As protein: CASSIDFRSGEYGYTF. The gene calls are TRBV19 and TRBJ1-2; D gene unclear. Germline loops: CDR1 LNHDA, CDR2 SQIVND (reference sequence). The V and J ends lost 0 bases and 5 bases respectively, with 16 bases between them. CDR3 length: 16 amino acids.

The chain uses TRBV25-1 and TRBJ1-1; TRBD1 might be the D (6 bases). CDR1 is MGHDK, CDR2 SYGVNS, per germline. V dropped 8 bases and J dropped 4 bases, with 17 bases sitting between them. The CDR3 has 14 amino acids. The CDR3 protein is CASWGTGGGTEAFF. The DNA of the CDR3 is TGTGCCAGCTGGGGTACGGGGGGCGGCACTGAAGCTTTCTTT. Combining the CDR3 with reference TRBV25-1 and TRBJ1-1 gives the whole variable domain EADIYQTPRYLVIGTGKKITLECSQTMGHDKMYWYQQDPGMELHLIHYSYGVNSTEKGDLSSESTVSRIRTEHFPLTLESARPSHTSQYLCASWGTGGGTEAFFGQGTRLTVV.

The chain is built from TRBV18 and TRBJ2-7; no firm D call. V lost 2 bases and J 3 bases, leaving 8 bases between the germline ends. The CDR3 consists of 13 residues. CDR1 and CDR2 from the germline V gene are KGHSH and LQKENI. The CDR3 DNA reads as TGTGCCAGCTCACCATCTAGTCTCTACGAGCAGTACTTC. Translating gives CASSPSSLYEQYF.

This chain links TRBV6-6 with TRBJ1-1, with TRBD1 matching 12 bases. Germline loops: CDR1 MNHNY, CDR2 SVGAGI (reference sequence). Losses at the gene ends were 2 bases for V and 2 bases for J; bases not matched to a gene: 3. The CDR3 is 16 residues long. CDR3 nucleotides: TGTGCCAGCAGTTACGGGACAGGGGGCAGAAACACTGAAGCTTTCTTT. Translating gives CASSYGTGGRNTEAFF.

The chain uses TRBV27 and TRBJ2-7, with 8 bases fitting TRBD1. The V and J ends lost 3 bases and 4 bases, in that order; junction bases with no gene match: 8. The CDR3 is 15 amino acids. Per the germline V gene, CDR1 is MNHEY and CDR2 is SMNVEV (reference sequence). The CDR3: CASSLSRGLRYEQYF. CDR3 nucleotides: TGTGCCAGCAGTTTGTCCAGGGGGCTCAGGTACGAGCAGTACTTC.